The 13 T cell receptor beta chains listed next were all sequenced from one sample in a study of cytomegalovirus exposure and HLA in healthy donors. Use of 60 Vbeta and 13 Jbeta primers characterized the PCR. The assay was immunoSEQ multiplex PCR, and TCRdb's table has in-frame clones only and misses some. Of about 82,000 clones detected, about four fifths appear once; the ten largest clones hold roughly 6%. Sequenced input: PBMCs. Receptors originate from a male donor in good health and CMV-seropositive.

The CDR3 coding sequence is TGTGCCAGCAGTAATAGACTAATCTTAGGGACCCAGTACTTC. Protein sequence: CASSNRLILGTQYF. The J gene is TRBJ2-5, the V gene TRBV27, with a weak D call TRBD2 (5 bases). Germline CDR1 is MNHEY and CDR2 is SMNVEV (reference sequence). CDR3 length: 14 residues. Trimming shortened V by 5 bases and J by 7 bases, and 17 bases separated the two germline ends.

This clone was seen a handful of times. J is TRBJ1-2 and V is TRBV28, with 11 bases fitting TRBD1. CDR3 length: 16 residues. Germline assignment: CDR1 MDHEN and CDR2 SYDVKM. V lost 7 bases and J lost 4; bases outside the gene matches: 11. CDR3 nucleotides: TGTGCCAGCATTTACCGGGACAGGGGGACCCTCTATGGCTACACCTTC. Translated: CASIYRDRGTLYGYTF.

This clone was seen once. The CDR3 region is CASSLRLAGGPYEQYF. The DNA for the CDR3 is TGTGCCAGCAGCTTAAGACTAGCGGGGGGACCCTACGAGCAGTACTTC. This chain joins TRBV7-9 and TRBJ2-7, with 13 bases identical to TRBD2. There are 16 residues in the CDR3. From germline, CDR1 is SEHNR and CDR2 FQNEAQ (reference sequence). V lost 2 bases, J lost 2 bases, and 3 bases stayed unmatched.

The V and J genes are TRBV5-4 and TRBJ2-7; TRBD2 might be the D (5 bases). Germline CDR1 and CDR2: SGHNT and YYREEE (reference sequence). The ends were cut back, 2 bases at V and 2 bases at J, with 8 bases in the middle. The CDR3 has 13 residues. Here the CDR3 reads CASSFMGAYEQYF. The CDR3 nucleotides read TGTGCCAGCAGCTTTATGGGAGCCTACGAGCAGTACTTC.

V and J are TRBV10-3 and TRBJ2-2; D remains unclear. Trimming stripped 0 bases from V and 1 base from J, with 9 bases between. Germline CDR1 is ENHRY and CDR2 is SYGVKD. The CDR3 has 16 amino acids. CDR3 DNA sequence: TGTGCCATCAGTGAGTCGAGGAGTGGGAACACCGGGGAGCTGTTTTTT. Translating it yields CAISESRSGNTGELFF.

The V gene is TRBV7-2, the J gene TRBJ2-7, with TRBD2 identical over 13 bases. V dropped 3 bases and J dropped 2; count of bases not matched to a gene: 1. The CDR3 loop spans 15 amino acids. CDR1 is SGHTA, CDR2 FQGNSA, per germline. In DNA, the CDR3 is TGTGCCAGCAGCTTCGGGACTAGCGGGACCTACGAGCAGTACTTC. It codes for CASSFGTSGTYEQYF.

This clone was seen a single time. The CDR3 nucleotides read TGTGCCAGCACTCCCGTGGGACAGGGGCATGGCTACACCTTC. Amino acid sequence: CASTPVGQGHGYTF. The chain uses TRBV27 and TRBJ1-2; 10 nucleotides align to TRBD1. The CDR3 runs to 14 residues. The ends lost 7 bases at V and 6 bases at J; junction bases unmatched: 8. Germline CDR1 reads MNHEY; CDR2 reads SMNVEV (reference sequence).

The V gene is TRBV7-6, the J gene TRBJ2-7; TRBD1 agrees at 12 bases. CDR1 and CDR2 from the germline V gene are SGHVS and FNYEAQ. The CDR3 loop spans 16 amino acids. Trimming at V came to 5 bases and at J to 6 bases, leaving 11 bases not matched to a gene. DNA for the CDR3: TGTGCCAGCAGCCATCCCTTGGGGACAGGGGGCGGCGAGCAGTACTTC. This sequence encodes CASSHPLGTGGGEQYF.

This rearrangement joins TRBV25-1 to TRBJ1-2; D perhaps matches TRBD1 (6 bases). The CDR3 runs 14 residues. Trimming pared 4 bases from V and 8 bases from J, leaving 17 bases between. Germline loops: CDR1 MGHDK, CDR2 SYGVNS. CDR3 amino acids: CASSAKGQTKGYTF. CDR3 DNA: TGTGCCAGCAGTGCGAAAGGACAGACTAAAGGCTACACCTTC.

For the CDR3, the DNA is TGTGCCAGCAGCTTCGGACAGACTGAAGCTTTCTTT. As protein: CASSFGQTEAFF. The chain joins TRBV7-8 to TRBJ1-1, with a weak D call TRBD1 (6 bases). The CDR3 covers 12 residues. Per germline, CDR1 SGHVS and CDR2 FQNEAQ. V shed 3 bases and J shed 5 bases, with 7 bases lying between them.

The rearrangement links TRBV6-1 to TRBJ1-1, with D tentatively TRBD1 (5 bases). The CDR3 totals 19 residues. The V gene lost 2 bases and the J gene lost 2 bases, with 24 bases spanning the gap. Germline assignment: CDR1 MNHNS and CDR2 SASEGT. The DNA for the CDR3 is TGTGCCAGCAGTGAATTCCAATGGGGGGACGGACCGCATAACACTGAAGCTTTCTTT. Protein product: CASSEFQWGDGPHNTEAFF.

V is TRBV6-6 and J is TRBJ1-4; TRBD1 aligns across 7 bases. In germline, CDR1 is MNHNY, CDR2 SVGAGI (reference sequence). Germline trimming cut 5 bases from V and 3 bases from J; bases unmatched to any gene: 6. The length of the CDR3 is 15 residues. CDR3 in amino acids: CASSRSGTANEKLFF. The DNA of the CDR3 is TGTGCCAGCAGTAGATCCGGGACAGCTAATGAAAAACTGTTTTTT.

This chain connects TRBV28 to TRBJ1-1; the D is unclear. Trimming cost V 10 bases and J 5 bases, with 20 bases left between them. The V gene's germline CDR1 is MDHEN and CDR2 SYDVKM. CDR3 size: 14 residues. CDR3 protein: CANLPGRVRTEAFF. Here the CDR3 DNA reads TGTGCCAACCTCCCGGGGAGGGTCCGTACTGAAGCTTTCTTT.